These 26 T cell receptor beta chains were all obtained from the same sample, sequenced in a study of blood T cell repertoires in COVID-19. Assay used: immunoSEQ multiplex PCR; TCRdb lists only in-frame clones, some missing. The sample lists hundreds of thousands of clones; 65% to 90% were seen once. Sample: peripheral blood. These receptors originate from a human donor in a cohort sampled during active COVID-19.

This clone was observed a few times. This chain links TRBV6-1 with TRBJ1-1; maybe TRBD1 (5 bases). There are 13 residues in the CDR3. Germline CDR1 MNHNS, CDR2 SASEGT. The V and J ends lost 3 bases and 6 bases respectively, with 11 bases between them. The CDR3 bases are TGTGCCAGCAGTGACAGGGAACTCGCTGAAGCTTTCTTT. Translation gives CASSDRELAEAFF.

The gene calls are TRBV12-3 or TRBV12-4 and TRBJ2-7; 7 nucleotides align to TRBD1. Unmatched junction bases numbered 2, after V lost 3 bases and J lost 6 bases. The CDR3 runs 12 residues. The CDR3 is CASSLTGLEQYF. In DNA form, the CDR3 reads TGTGCCAGCAGTTTGACAGGGCTCGAGCAGTACTTC.

The chain couples TRBV7-6 to TRBJ2-5, with a weak D call TRBD1 (6 bases). The CDR3 contains 15 residues. With 1 base removed from V and 0 bases from J, the gap between germline ends came to 9 bases. CDR1 and CDR2 (germline): SGHVS, FNYEAQ. The CDR3 loop reads CASSLGRGYQETQYF. Written as DNA, the CDR3 is TGTGCCAGCAGCTTAGGCAGGGGTTACCAAGAGACCCAGTACTTC. The whole variable domain, filled in from reference TRBV7-6 and TRBJ2-5, reads GAGVSQSPRYKVTKRGQDVALRCDPISGHVSLYWYRQALGQGPEFLTYFNYEAQQDKSGLPNDRFSAERPEGSISTLTIQRTEQRDSAMYRCASSLGRGYQETQYFGPGTRLLVL.

The V and J genes are TRBV6-4 and TRBJ1-2; D might be TRBD1 (5 bases). V was shortened by 6 bases and J by 4 bases, with 15 bases between the two germline ends. The CDR3 extends over 14 amino acids. Per the germline V gene, CDR1 is MRHNA and CDR2 is SNTAGT. In DNA, the CDR3 is TGTGCCAGCAGCCCAAGGTCCGGGGGCTATGGCTACACCTTC. Its translation is CASSPRSGGYGYTF.

This chain joins TRBV7-9 and TRBJ2-2; TRBD2 matches 7 bases. V lost 5 bases and J lost 6; bases outside the gene matches: 12. The CDR3 extends over 16 amino acids. Germline V gene data show CDR1 as SEHNR and CDR2 as FQNEAQ (reference sequence). This chain's CDR3 is CASSVTWRGKAGELFF. CDR3 coding DNA: TGTGCCAGCAGCGTTACGTGGCGGGGGAAGGCCGGGGAGCTGTTTTTT.

CDR3 DNA: TGTGCCAGCAGCTCCCCAACGGGGCAGCCCCAGCATTTT. Its protein is CASSSPTGQPQHF. This rearrangement joins TRBV7-2 to TRBJ1-5; D call uncertain. This CDR3 contains 13 residues. V was trimmed by 4 bases and J by 7 bases, leaving 11 bases between them. Looked up from germline, CDR1 is SGHTA and CDR2 is FQGNSA.

This rearrangement joins TRBV5-6 to TRBJ1-2; 12 bases line up with TRBD1. Germline lookup yields CDR1 SGHDT and CDR2 YYEEEE. The V segment lost 4 bases and the J segment 2 bases; nucleotides outside the gene matches: 6. The CDR3 runs 16 residues. As DNA, the CDR3 is TGTGCCAGCAGCCGCCGAGGGACAGGGGGCAACTATGGCTACACCTTC. This encodes CASSRRGTGGNYGYTF.

This clone is a singleton in its sample. The gene calls are TRBV3-1 (or the pseudogene TRBV3-2) and TRBJ2-5, with 8 bases that match TRBD2. Trimming cost V 4 bases and J 3 bases; bases outside gene matches: 7. Germline CDR1 LGHDT, CDR2 YNNKEL (reference sequence). CDR3 length equals 15 residues. The DNA for the CDR3 is TGTGCCAGCAGCCGCCGGGGGGGCGGAAAAGAGACCCAGTACTTC. Its protein is CASSRRGGGKETQYF.

The V gene is TRBV4-2, the J gene TRBJ2-3, with D maybe TRBD2 (6 bases). V shed 3 bases and J shed 2 bases, with 12 bases lying between them. The germline CDR1 and CDR2 sequences are LGHNA and YNFKEQ. The CDR3 has 15 residues. CDR3 amino acids: CASSQETSVTDTQYF. Here the CDR3 DNA reads TGTGCCAGCAGCCAGGAGACTAGTGTCACAGATACGCAGTATTTT.

This clone has only one observation. The V gene is TRBV24-1, the J gene TRBJ1-1; TRBD1 matches 9 bases. Germline V gene sequence: CDR1 KGHDR, CDR2 SFDVKD. Trimming cost V 10 bases and J 4 bases; bases outside gene matches: 6. The CDR3 contains 13 residues. The CDR3 protein is CATRQGGSTEAFF. In DNA form, the CDR3 reads TGTGCCACTAGACAGGGGGGCAGCACTGAAGCTTTCTTT.

The chain links TRBV6-5 to TRBJ1-6; 10 positions agree with TRBD1. Germline loops: CDR1 MNHEY, CDR2 SVGAGI. V was pared by 0 bases and J by 7 bases, with 3 bases of the junction left unmatched. CDR3 length equals 16 residues. The DNA for the CDR3 is TGTGCCAGCAGTTACTCGCTGGGACAGGGGAATTCACCCCTCCACTTT. This gives the protein CASSYSLGQGNSPLHF.

V gene TRBV6-2 or TRBV6-3 combines with J gene TRBJ1-1, with D unresolved. Trimming pared 6 bases from V and 4 bases from J, leaving 21 bases between. The CDR3 loop spans 16 amino acids. Germline CDR1 reads MNHEY; CDR2 reads SVGEGT. This CDR3 reads CASSPGRNSLLTEAFF. The DNA for the CDR3 is TGTGCCAGCAGCCCGGGGAGGAACTCTTTGCTCACTGAAGCTTTCTTT.

V is TRBV24-1 and J is TRBJ1-2; 7 bases fit TRBD1. CDR3 size: 14 residues. After removal of 4 bases from V and 4 bases from J, the junction contained 5 bases not matched to a gene. CDR1 is KGHDR, CDR2 SFDVKD, per germline. This CDR3 is CATSERDSFYGYTF. CDR3 coding DNA: TGTGCCACCAGTGAACGGGACAGCTTCTATGGCTACACCTTC.

The rearrangement links TRBV5-1 to TRBJ2-1; the match to TRBD1 covers 8 bases. The CDR3 runs to 14 residues. Germline V gene sequence: CDR1 SGHRS, CDR2 YFSETQ. The junction had 5 bases not matched to a gene; V was cut back by 4 bases and J by 5 bases. The CDR3 reads CASSPRTGNNEQFF. CDR3 DNA: TGCGCCAGCAGCCCTAGGACAGGGAACAATGAGCAGTTCTTC.

This clone was counted between two and nine times. Other nucleotide sequences in the sample specify the same CDR3. The gene calls are TRBV14 and TRBJ1-4; tentative D call: TRBD1 (6 bases). This CDR3 is built from 14 residues. Per the germline V gene, CDR1 is SGHDN and CDR2 is FVKESK. V gave up 1 base and J gave up 8 bases, with 11 bases separating them. CDR3 in amino acids: CASSQGGLGEKLFF. DNA for the CDR3: TGTGCCAGCAGCCAAGGGGGGCTGGGGGAAAAACTGTTTTTT.

The sample holds one count of this clone. In DNA form, the CDR3 reads TGCAGTGCTAGTTGGGGGGGATCGGCCTACAATGAGCAGTTCTTC. Translating it yields CSASWGGSAYNEQFF. The chain recombines TRBV20-1 with TRBJ2-1, with 7 bases identical to TRBD2. The CDR3 spans 15 residues. Looked up from germline, CDR1 is DFQATT and CDR2 is SNEGSKA (reference sequence). V lost 3 bases, J lost 2 bases, and 7 bases stayed unmatched.

The chain links TRBV7-6 to TRBJ1-6; possibly TRBD1 for D (5 bases). V lost 1 base, J lost 3 bases, and 13 bases lay in between. Germline CDR1 and CDR2: SGHVS and FNYEAQ. This CDR3 comprises 17 residues. For the CDR3, the DNA is TGTGCCAGCAGCTTAGGGGGGAGGGGCGACTATAATTCACCCCTCCACTTT. Its protein is CASSLGGRGDYNSPLHF. Full variable domain (rest looked up from reference TRBV7-6 and TRBJ1-6): GAGVSQSPRYKVTKRGQDVALRCDPISGHVSLYWYRQALGQGPEFLTYFNYEAQQDKSGLPNDRFSAERPEGSISTLTIQRTEQRDSAMYRCASSLGGRGDYNSPLHFGNGTRLTVT.

The chain recombines TRBV6-5 with TRBJ1-2, with 10 bases fitting TRBD1. J lost 2 bases, V lost 4 bases, and 4 bases had no gene match. The CDR3 sequence is 15 residues long. CDR1 MNHEY and CDR2 SVGAGI come from the germline V gene. CDR3 in amino acids: CASSSLGQGNYGYTF. CDR3 sequence (DNA): TGTGCCAGCAGTTCTTTGGGACAGGGGAACTATGGCTACACCTTC.

The chain couples TRBV18 to TRBJ1-1; 8 bases are a match to TRBD1. From germline, CDR1 is KGHSH and CDR2 LQKENI. The trim removed 3 bases at V and 8 bases at J, leaving 8 bases unmatched. The CDR3 runs 14 residues. As DNA, the CDR3 is TGTGCCAGCTCACCCTTTGGACAGGGCGCAGAAGCTTTCTTT. It specifies CASSPFGQGAEAFF.

The chain recombines TRBV10-1 with TRBJ2-1; D perhaps matches TRBD2 (6 bases). Trimming cost V 0 bases and J 7 bases, with 10 bases left between them. The CDR3 has 14 amino acids. CDR1 WNHNN and CDR2 SYGVQD come from the germline V gene (reference sequence). The CDR3 region is CASSESRGLNEQFF. CDR3 in DNA: TGCGCCAGCAGTGAGTCGCGGGGTTTGAATGAGCAGTTCTTC.

This chain links TRBV24-1 with TRBJ2-7; D may be TRBD1 (6 bases). The V end was cut by 7 bases, the J end by 3 bases, with 12 bases between. Germline V gives CDR1 KGHDR, CDR2 SFDVKD. The CDR3 loop spans 13 amino acids. CDR3 sequence (DNA): TGTGCCACCAGAGGACAGACAAGCTACGAGCAGTACTTC. Its protein product is CATRGQTSYEQYF.

This chain joins TRBV19 and TRBJ1-2; no clear D gene. V lost 3 bases and J 2 bases, leaving 16 bases between the germline ends. CDR3 length: 16 amino acids. In germline, CDR1 is LNHDA, CDR2 SQIVND (reference sequence). In DNA form, the CDR3 reads TGTGCCAGTAGTATTCGACCCCGGGGAGCAAACTATGGCTACACCTTC. It encodes CASSIRPRGANYGYTF.

The chain is built from TRBV5-5 and TRBJ1-1; TRBD1 matches 9 bases. The J segment lost 4 bases and the V segment lost 2 bases, leaving 6 bases of the junction unmatched. Germline CDR1 and CDR2: SGHKS and YYEKEE (reference sequence). The CDR3 is made up of 15 amino acids. CDR3 residues: CASSLNRGRVTEAFF. The DNA for the CDR3 is TGTGCCAGCAGCTTAAACAGGGGGCGGGTCACTGAAGCTTTCTTT.

This clone was seen just once. The chain carries TRBV2 and TRBJ2-3; 9 bases map to TRBD2. Per germline, CDR1 SNHLY and CDR2 FYNNEI. This CDR3 comprises 16 residues. V shed 6 bases and J 5 bases; nucleotides not matched to a gene: 12. The chain's CDR3 is CASRDKMSGGRDTQYF. CDR3 in DNA: TGTGCCAGCAGGGACAAGATGAGCGGGGGGCGAGATACGCAGTATTTT.

This clone was observed once. DNA of the CDR3: TGTGCCAGCAGCTTCGACAGGAAATACTACGAGCAGTACTTC. Amino acids: CASSFDRKYYEQYF. The chain couples TRBV7-8 to TRBJ2-7; the D gene is possibly TRBD1 (6 bases). Trimming cost V 3 bases and J 3 bases, with 12 bases left between them. Germline V gene data show CDR1 as SGHVS and CDR2 as FQNEAQ. This CDR3 is 14 amino acids long.

In its sample, this clone was seen once. The chain recombines TRBV7-8 with TRBJ2-7; possible D gene TRBD1, 6 bases. The CDR3 is made up of 13 amino acids. V lost 2 bases and J 3 bases, leaving 8 bases between the germline ends. Per germline, CDR1 SGHVS and CDR2 FQNEAQ. The CDR3 DNA is TGTGCCAGCAGCTTACGGGACAACTACGAGCAGTACTTC. Residues: CASSLRDNYEQYF.